The 9 T cell receptor beta chains in this list originate from one sample, sequenced in a study of cytomegalovirus exposure and HLA in healthy donors. This PCR relied on a set of 60 Vbeta primers and 13 Jbeta primers. Assay: immunoSEQ multiplex PCR; the TCRdb copy retains only in-frame clones and omits some. The sample has more than 90,000 clones, just under 70% seen once; the top ten hold approximately 9.4%. The material sequenced was PBMCs. These receptor sequences come from a man aged 30 to 45 in good health and CMV-seropositive.

The chain joins TRBV10-3 to TRBJ1-1; D ambiguous. The V end was cut by 7 bases, the J end by 8 bases, with 11 bases between. Germline V gives CDR1 ENHRY, CDR2 SYGVKD. The CDR3 extends over 11 amino acids. The chain's CDR3 is CAIKERDEAFF. As DNA, the CDR3 is TGTGCCATCAAAGAGCGCGACGAAGCTTTCTTT.

The rearrangement links TRBV18 to TRBJ1-1; D unresolved. This CDR3 contains 13 residues. The germline gives CDR1 KGHSH, CDR2 LQKENI. Trimming stripped 3 bases from V and 3 bases from J, with 8 bases between. The chain's CDR3 is CASSPNSYTEAFF. The CDR3 bases are TGTGCCAGCTCACCCAACAGTTACACTGAAGCTTTCTTT.

The CDR3 loop reads CASSRLLGPPGSSYEQYV. In DNA, the CDR3 is TGTGCCAGCAGTCGGCTTCTCGGCCCCCCCGGGAGTTCCTACGAGCAGTACGTC. The V and J genes are TRBV27 and TRBJ2-7; D is possibly TRBD2 (6 bases). Per the germline V gene, CDR1 is MNHEY and CDR2 is SMNVEV (reference sequence). CDR3 length: 18 residues. V was shortened by 5 bases and J by 1 base, with 24 bases between the two germline ends.

The genes are TRBV11-2 and TRBJ2-1; TRBD2 might be the D (5 bases). The germline CDR1 and CDR2 sequences are SGHAT and FQNNGV. V dropped 1 base and J dropped 3 bases, with 13 bases sitting between them. The CDR3 runs 16 residues. Written as DNA, the CDR3 is TGTGCCAGCAGCTTAGCCGGCGGGCTAGTCTACAATGAGCAGTTCTTC. As protein: CASSLAGGLVYNEQFF.

The chain combines TRBV25-1 with TRBJ2-5; 7 bases line up with TRBD1. CDR1 and CDR2 (germline): MGHDK, SYGVNS. The ends lost 0 bases at V and 4 bases at J; junction bases unmatched: 5. The CDR3 totals 15 residues. For the CDR3, the DNA is TGTGCCAGCAGTGAATACTTGAGGGGGCGAGAGACCCAGTACTTC. This translates into CASSEYLRGRETQYF.

The chain employs TRBV5-4 and TRBJ2-5, with D maybe TRBD2 (6 bases). Deletions cut 7 bases from V and 4 bases from J, with 14 bases between. This CDR3 contains 13 residues. The germline gives CDR1 SGHNT, CDR2 YYREEE (reference sequence). The CDR3 DNA follows: TGTGCCAGCTTCGGCGGGATCCCAGAGACCCAGTACTTC. Translation: CASFGGIPETQYF.

This chain uses TRBV7-9 with TRBJ2-7, with 7 bases that match TRBD1. With V trimmed by 5 bases and J by 7 bases, 8 bases remained unmatched. Germline assignment: CDR1 SEHNR and CDR2 FQNEAQ (reference sequence). The CDR3 loop spans 13 amino acids. CDR3 DNA: TGTGCCAGCAGCCCCGGGACAGCCGGGGAGCAGTACGTC. This encodes CASSPGTAGEQYV.

This clone was seen more than once but under ten times. The chain joins TRBV27 to TRBJ1-1, with 8 bases matching TRBD1. Germline values: CDR1 MNHEY, CDR2 SMNVEV (reference sequence). The length of the CDR3 is 16 residues. Trimming took 0 bases from V and 2 from J; bases not matched to a gene: 5. The CDR3 DNA sequence: TGTGCCAGCAGTTTATCCCAGGGGGCAATCAACACTGAAGCTTTCTTT. This codes for CASSLSQGAINTEAFF.

J is TRBJ2-3 and V is TRBV28; D is undetermined. Germline V CDR1 and CDR2: MDHEN, SYDVKM. This CDR3 region has 12 residues. V shed 5 bases and J shed 0 bases, with 3 bases lying between them. In DNA, the CDR3 is TGTGCCAGCAGTCAGAGCACAGATACGCAGTATTTT. Protein sequence: CASSQSTDTQYF.